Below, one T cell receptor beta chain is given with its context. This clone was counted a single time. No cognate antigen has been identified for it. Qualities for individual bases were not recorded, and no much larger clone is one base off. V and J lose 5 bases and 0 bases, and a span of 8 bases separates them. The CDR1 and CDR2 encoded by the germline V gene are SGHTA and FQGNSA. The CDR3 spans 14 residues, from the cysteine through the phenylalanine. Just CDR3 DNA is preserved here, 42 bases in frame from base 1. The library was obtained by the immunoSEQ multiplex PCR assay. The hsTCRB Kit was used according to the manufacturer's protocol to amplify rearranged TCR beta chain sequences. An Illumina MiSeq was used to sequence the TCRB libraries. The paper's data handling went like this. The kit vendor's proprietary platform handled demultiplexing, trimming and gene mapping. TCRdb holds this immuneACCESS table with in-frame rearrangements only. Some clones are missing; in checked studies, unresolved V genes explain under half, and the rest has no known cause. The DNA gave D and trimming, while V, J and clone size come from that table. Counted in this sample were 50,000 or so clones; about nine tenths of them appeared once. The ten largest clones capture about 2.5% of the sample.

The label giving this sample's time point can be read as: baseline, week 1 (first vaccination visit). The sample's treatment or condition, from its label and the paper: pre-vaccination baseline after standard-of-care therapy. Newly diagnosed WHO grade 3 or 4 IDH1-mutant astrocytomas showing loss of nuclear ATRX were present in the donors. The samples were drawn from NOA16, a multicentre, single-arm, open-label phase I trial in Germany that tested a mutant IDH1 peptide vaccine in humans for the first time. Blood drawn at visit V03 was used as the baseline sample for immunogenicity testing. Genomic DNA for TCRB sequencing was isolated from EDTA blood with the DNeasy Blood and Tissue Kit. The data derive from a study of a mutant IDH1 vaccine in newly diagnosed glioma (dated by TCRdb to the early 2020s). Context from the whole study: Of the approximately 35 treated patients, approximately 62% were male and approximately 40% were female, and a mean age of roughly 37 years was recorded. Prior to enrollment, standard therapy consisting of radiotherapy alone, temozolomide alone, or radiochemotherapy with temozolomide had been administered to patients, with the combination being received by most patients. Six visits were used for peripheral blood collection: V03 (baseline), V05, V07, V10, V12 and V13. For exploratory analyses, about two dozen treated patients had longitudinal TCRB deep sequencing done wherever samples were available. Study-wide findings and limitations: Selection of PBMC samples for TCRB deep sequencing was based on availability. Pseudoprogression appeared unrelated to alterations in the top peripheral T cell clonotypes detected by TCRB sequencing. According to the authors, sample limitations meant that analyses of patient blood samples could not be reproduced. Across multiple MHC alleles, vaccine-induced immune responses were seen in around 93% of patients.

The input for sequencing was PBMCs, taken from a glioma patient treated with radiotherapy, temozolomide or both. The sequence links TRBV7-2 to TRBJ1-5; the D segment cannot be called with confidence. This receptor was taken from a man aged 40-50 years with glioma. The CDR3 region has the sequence CASSPPYSNQPQHF. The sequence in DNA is TGTGCCAGCAGCCCTCCATATAGCAATCAGCCCCAGCATTTT.